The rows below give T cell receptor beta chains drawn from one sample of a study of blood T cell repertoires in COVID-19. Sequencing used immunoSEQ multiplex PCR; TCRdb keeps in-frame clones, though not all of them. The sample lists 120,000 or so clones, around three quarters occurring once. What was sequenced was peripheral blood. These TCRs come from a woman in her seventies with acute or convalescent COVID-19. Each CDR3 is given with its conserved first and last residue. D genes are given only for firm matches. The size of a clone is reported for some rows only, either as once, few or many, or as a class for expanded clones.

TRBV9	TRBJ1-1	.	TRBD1	CASSVTGGTEAFF	TGTGCCAGCAGCGTCACAGGGGGCACTGAAGCTTTCTTT
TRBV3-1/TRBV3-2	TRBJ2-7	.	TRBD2	CASSLGTVRGGEQYF	TGTGCCAGCAGCCTTGGGACGGTCCGGGGGGGCGAGCAGTACTTC
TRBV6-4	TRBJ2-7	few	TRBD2	CASRLLRLAGDHYEQYF	TGTGCCAGCAGACTCTTACGACTAGCGGGGGATCATTACGAGCAGTACTTC
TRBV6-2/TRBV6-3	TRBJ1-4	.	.	CASSYPNGGVDEKLFF	TGTGCCAGCAGTTACCCTAATGGGGGCGTCGATGAAAAACTGTTTTTT
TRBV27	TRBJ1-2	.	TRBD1	CASSPQGVYGYTF	TGTGCCAGCAGTCCACAGGGGGTCTATGGCTACACCTTC
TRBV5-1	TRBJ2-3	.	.	CASSYPHTDTQYF	TGCGCCAGCAGCTATCCACACACAGATACGCAGTATTTT
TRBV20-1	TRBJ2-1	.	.	CSASQEDEQFF	TGCAGTGCTAGTCAGGAAGATGAGCAGTTCTTC
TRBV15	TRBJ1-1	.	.	CATSTREADTEAFF	TGTGCCACCAGTACCCGAGAGGCCGACACTGAAGCTTTCTTT
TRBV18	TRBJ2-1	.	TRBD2	CASSPRGSRSYNEQFF	TGTGCCAGCTCACCGCGGGGGTCTCGCTCCTACAATGAGCAGTTCTTC
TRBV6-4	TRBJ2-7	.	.	CATRQIPNEQYF	TGTGCCACACGACAGATCCCCAACGAGCAGTACTTC
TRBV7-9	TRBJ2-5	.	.	CASSPGYQETQYF	TGTGCCAGCAGCCCAGGGTACCAAGAGACCCAGTACTTC
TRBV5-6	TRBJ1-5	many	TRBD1	CASSSGQGTNQPQHF	TGTGCCAGCAGCTCGGGACAGGGCACCAATCAGCCCCAGCATTTT
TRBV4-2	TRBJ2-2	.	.	CASSYDTTGGGELFF	TGTGCCAGCAGCTATGATACCACCGGGGGCGGGGAGCTGTTTTTT
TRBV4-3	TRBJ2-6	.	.	CASSLYRGFSGDSGANVLTF	TGCGCCAGCAGCCTGTACCGTGGTTTCTCAGGGGACTCTGGGGCCAACGTCCTGACTTTC
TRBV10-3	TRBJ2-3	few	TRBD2	CAISETGTSGRARDTQYF	TGTGCCATCAGTGAAACCGGGACTAGCGGGAGGGCCCGAGATACGCAGTATTTT
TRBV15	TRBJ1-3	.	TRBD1	CATSREGTGGSHSGNTIYF	TGTGCCACCAGCAGAGAGGGGACAGGGGGCAGTCATTCTGGAAACACCATATATTTT
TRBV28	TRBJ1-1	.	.	CASSRKPRLMNTEAFF	TGTGCCAGCAGTCGGAAACCCAGGCTCATGAACACTGAAGCTTTCTTT
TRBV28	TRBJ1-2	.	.	CASKTGPNYGYTF	TGTGCCAGCAAGACAGGCCCTAACTATGGCTACACCTTC
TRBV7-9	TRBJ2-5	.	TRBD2	CASSFSTKTSGRGAETQYF	TGTGCCAGCAGCTTCTCGACGAAGACTAGCGGGAGAGGAGCGGAGACCCAGTACTTC
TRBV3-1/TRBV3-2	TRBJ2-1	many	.	CASSQDQLVLTYNEQFF	TGTGCCAGCAGCCAAGATCAACTGGTACTTACCTACAATGAGCAGTTCTTC
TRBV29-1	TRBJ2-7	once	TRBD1	CSVLTGGAYEQYF	TGCAGCGTCCTGACAGGGGGAGCCTACGAGCAGTACTTC
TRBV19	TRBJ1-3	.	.	CASSISGDTIYF	TGTGCCAGTAGTATATCGGGGGACACCATATATTTT
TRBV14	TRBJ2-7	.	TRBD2	CASSPGTSGFYEQYF	TGTGCCAGCAGCCCCGGGACTAGCGGTTTCTACGAGCAGTACTTC
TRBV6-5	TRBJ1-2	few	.	CASSYGIGANYGYTF	TGTGCCAGCAGTTACGGTATTGGAGCTAACTATGGCTACACCTTC
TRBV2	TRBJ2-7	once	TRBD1	CASSPKLGTGVKPYF	TGTGCCAGCAGTCCTAAGCTGGGGACAGGTGTGAAGCCGTACTTC
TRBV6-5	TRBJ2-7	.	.	CASSRAGEQYF	TGTGCCAGCAGTAGGGCGGGGGAGCAGTACTTC
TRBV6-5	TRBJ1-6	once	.	CASSSGGSSYSPLHF	TGTGCCAGCAGCTCAGGCGGGTCCTCCTATTCACCCCTCCACTTT
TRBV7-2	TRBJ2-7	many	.	CASSSGFGYEQYF	TGTGCCAGCAGCTCGGGGTTTGGCTACGAGCAGTACTTC
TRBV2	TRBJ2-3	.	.	CASSWQLTTDTQYF	TGTGCCAGCAGTTGGCAGTTAACCACAGATACGCAGTATTTT
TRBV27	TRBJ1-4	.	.	CASSLSAGSNEKLFF	TGTGCCAGCAGTTTATCGGCGGGAAGCAATGAAAAACTGTTTTTT
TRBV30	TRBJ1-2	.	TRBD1	CAWTRGQGAPSYTF	TGTGCCTGGACCAGGGGCCAGGGGGCGCCGAGCTACACCTTC
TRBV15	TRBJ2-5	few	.	CATSSLWGYGETQYF	TGTGCCACCAGCAGCCTTTGGGGCTACGGAGAGACCCAGTACTTC
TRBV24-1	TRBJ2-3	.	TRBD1	CATSETTGATDTQYF	TGTGCCACCAGTGAGACGACAGGGGCCACAGATACGCAGTATTTT
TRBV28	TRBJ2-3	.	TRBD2	CASSFSGRGADTQYF	TGTGCCAGCAGTTTTAGCGGGAGGGGAGCAGATACGCAGTATTTT
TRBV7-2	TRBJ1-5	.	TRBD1	CASSMQYRGLGQPQHF	TGTGCCAGCAGCATGCAATATAGGGGGCTAGGGCAGCCCCAGCATTTT
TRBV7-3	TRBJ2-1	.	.	CASSLIHSNNEQFF	TGTGCCAGCAGCTTAATTCACAGCAACAATGAGCAGTTCTTC
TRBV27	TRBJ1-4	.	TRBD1	CASSVDRVKLFF	TGTGCCAGCTCCGTGGACAGGGTAAAACTGTTTTTT
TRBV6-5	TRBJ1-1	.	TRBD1	CASRDSRWETEAFF	TGTGCCAGTAGGGACAGCAGATGGGAAACTGAAGCTTTCTTT
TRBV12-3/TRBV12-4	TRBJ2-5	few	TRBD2	CASSFTRGGPQYF	TGTGCCAGCAGTTTTACCCGGGGGGGGCCCCAGTACTTC
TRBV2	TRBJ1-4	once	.	CASRLRANEKLFF	TGTGCCAGCAGGTTGAGGGCTAATGAAAAACTGTTTTTT
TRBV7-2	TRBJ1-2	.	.	CASSLGGTRVGYTF	TGTGCCAGCAGCTTAGGTGGCACGCGGGTTGGCTACACCTTC
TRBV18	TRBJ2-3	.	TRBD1	CASSLQGMADTQYF	TGTGCCAGCTCACTACAGGGGATGGCAGATACGCAGTATTTT
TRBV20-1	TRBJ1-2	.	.	CSARRQKSYTF	TGCAGTGCCCGGAGACAGAAGAGCTACACCTTC
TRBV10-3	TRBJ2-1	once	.	CAISESETVANNEQFF	TGTGCCATCAGTGAATCAGAGACTGTCGCCAACAATGAGCAGTTCTTC
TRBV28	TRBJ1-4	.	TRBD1	CASSPGTENEKLFF	TGTGCCAGCAGCCCTGGGACAGAGAATGAAAAACTGTTTTTT
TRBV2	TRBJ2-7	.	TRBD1	CASSDFGTGPSYEQYF	TGTGCCAGCAGTGACTTTGGGACAGGGCCATCCTACGAGCAGTACTTC
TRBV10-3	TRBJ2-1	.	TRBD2	CAISEGTSGVISYNEQFF	TGTGCCATCAGTGAGGGGACTAGCGGGGTCATCTCCTACAATGAGCAGTTCTTC
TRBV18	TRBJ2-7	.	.	CASSPSLGGGVYEQYF	TGTGCCAGCTCACCTTCTCTAGGGGGGGGAGTCTACGAGCAGTACTTC
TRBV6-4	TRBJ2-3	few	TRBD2	CASSGLAGDSDTQYF	TGTGCCAGCTCGGGACTAGCGGGGGATTCGGATACGCAGTATTTT
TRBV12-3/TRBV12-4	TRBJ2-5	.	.	CASTLGGRKTQYF	TGTGCCAGCACACTAGGGGGTCGCAAGACCCAGTACTTC